A single sample is the source of the 29 T cell receptor beta chains below, sequenced in a study of blood T cell repertoires in COVID-19. Libraries were prepared by immunoSEQ multiplex PCR; TCRdb keeps only in-frame clonotypes and omits some of them. The sample lists fewer than 250,000 clones, around 90% occurring once. The material sequenced was PBMCs or T cells enriched from blood (not recorded which). These TCRs come from a man aged 25-45 years who had been exposed to COVID-19.

This clone showed up just once. The chain is built from TRBV7-2 and TRBJ1-1; perhaps TRBD1 as D (6 bases). The CDR3 extends over 15 amino acids. V was cut by 2 bases and J by 2 bases, with 12 bases left in between. The germline V gene encodes CDR1 SGHTA and CDR2 FQGNSA. The CDR3 DNA follows: TGTGCCAGCAGCTTAAGGGGGACATTAAACACTGAAGCTTTCTTT. This translates into CASSLRGTLNTEAFF.

The gene calls are TRBV2 and TRBJ2-1; maybe TRBD2 (6 bases). Trimming stripped 4 bases from V and 7 bases from J, with 8 bases between. Germline loops: CDR1 SNHLY, CDR2 FYNNEI. This CDR3 has 12 amino acids. The CDR3 is CASSGLGNEQFF. The DNA for the CDR3 is TGTGCCAGCAGTGGACTAGGAAATGAGCAGTTCTTC.

The chain uses TRBV27 and TRBJ2-5; D gene uncertain. The CDR3 length is 14 residues. The V end was cut by 5 bases, the J end by 5 bases, with 15 bases between. The germline gives CDR1 MNHEY, CDR2 SMNVEV (reference sequence). CDR3 region: CASSPSTYGETQYF. The DNA for the CDR3 is TGTGCCAGCAGTCCCTCCACCTACGGGGAGACCCAGTACTTC.

The chain combines TRBV4-3 with TRBJ2-5; 9 bases line up with TRBD2. This CDR3 contains 17 residues. Germline loops: CDR1 LGHNA, CDR2 YSLEER. Trimming removed 0 bases from V and 5 bases from J; junction bases left unmatched: 10. The CDR3 DNA reads as TGCGCCAGCAGCCAAGATCGGGATAGCGGGGGCTGGGAGACCCAGTACTTC. Protein product: CASSQDRDSGGWETQYF.

The chain uses TRBV5-1 and TRBJ2-1; 13 bases agree with TRBD2. V dropped 1 base and J dropped 4; count of bases not matched to a gene: 8. The germline gives CDR1 SGHRS, CDR2 YFSETQ. The CDR3 contains 18 residues. Here the CDR3 DNA reads TGCGCCAGCAGCTTGAGTCTACAGGGACTAGCGGGGTACAATGAGCAGTTCTTC. Translation gives CASSLSLQGLAGYNEQFF.

V gene TRBV19 combines with J gene TRBJ1-5; the D gene is possibly TRBD1 (5 bases). V was clipped by 6 bases and J by 3 bases, with 9 bases between them. The CDR3 has 13 amino acids. Germline lookup yields CDR1 LNHDA and CDR2 SQIVND (reference sequence). The CDR3 sequence: CASRGLSNQPQHF. The CDR3 nucleotides are TGTGCCAGTAGGGGACTTTCCAATCAGCCCCAGCATTTT.

CDR3 sequence (DNA): TGTGCCAGCAGCCGGACAGTTAATCAGCCCCAGCATTTT. It is translated as CASSRTVNQPQHF. The rearrangement joins TRBV5-6 to TRBJ1-5; possibly TRBD1 for D (6 bases). The CDR3 consists of 13 residues. The V end was cut by 4 bases, the J end by 4 bases, with 9 bases between. Per germline, CDR1 SGHDT and CDR2 YYEEEE.

The V call is TRBV5-6, the J call TRBJ1-4, with TRBD1 matching 7 bases. The CDR3 length is 16 residues. CDR1 is SGHDT and CDR2 is YYEEEE in the germline V gene. Unmatched junction bases numbered 6, after V lost 0 bases and J lost 4 bases. The CDR3 loop reads CASSLGADRLNEKLFF. The DNA for the CDR3 is TGTGCCAGCAGCTTGGGGGCGGACAGGCTTAATGAAAAACTGTTTTTT.

The chain links TRBV6-5 to TRBJ2-1, with 9 bases matching TRBD1. Germline trimming cut 6 bases from V and 8 bases from J; bases unmatched to any gene: 11. This CDR3 contains 15 residues. CDR1 MNHEY and CDR2 SVGAGI come from the germline V gene. The chain's CDR3 is CASSQFRDRAHEQFF. Written as DNA, the CDR3 is TGTGCCAGCAGCCAATTCCGGGACAGGGCCCATGAGCAGTTCTTC.

The DNA of the CDR3 is TGTGCCAGCAGCAAAAGATTGGGAGCCCCTCGTAGCAATCAGCCCCAGCATTTT. Its protein is CASSKRLGAPRSNQPQHF. The gene calls are TRBV21-1 and TRBJ1-5. TRBV21-1 is termed a pseudogene. This CDR3 is 18 amino acids long.

The chain employs TRBV15 and TRBJ1-3; 7 bases map to TRBD1. CDR1 and CDR2 (germline): LNHNV, YYDKDF (reference sequence). This CDR3 comprises 18 residues. J was trimmed by 3 bases and V by 3 bases; bases with no gene match: 14. In DNA, the CDR3 is TGTGCCACCAGCAGTTTCCCGACAGGGAGTCTCGGTGGAAACACCATATATTTT. Translating gives CATSSFPTGSLGGNTIYF.

V gene TRBV20-1 combines with J gene TRBJ2-7; D unresolved. The germline V gene encodes CDR1 DFQATT and CDR2 SNEGSKA (reference sequence). The CDR3 runs to 9 residues. V was pared by 8 bases and J by 4 bases, with 6 bases between. The CDR3 reads CSIKYEQYF. CDR3 bases: TGCAGTATTAAATACGAGCAGTACTTC.

V usage is TRBV30 and J usage is TRBJ2-1, with D perhaps TRBD1 (7 bases). Trimming left V 3 bases short and J 10 bases short, with 10 bases between. CDR3 length: 11 residues. Germline V gene sequence: CDR1 GTSNPN, CDR2 SVGIG (reference sequence). This CDR3 is CAWSRGEEQFF. CDR3 DNA sequence: TGTGCCTGGAGCAGGGGGGAAGAGCAGTTCTTC.

The chain combines TRBV13 with TRBJ2-3, with TRBD1 matching over 9 bases. Germline CDR1 and CDR2: PRHDT and FYEKMQ (reference sequence). The CDR3 loop spans 17 amino acids. Unmatched junction bases numbered 9, after V lost 4 bases and J lost 1 base. The CDR3 protein is CASSSRTGEIGTDTQYF. For the CDR3, the DNA is TGTGCCAGCAGCTCTAGGACAGGGGAGATCGGCACAGATACGCAGTATTTT.

J is TRBJ1-1 and V is TRBV25-1; D possibly corresponds to TRBD1 (5 bases). The CDR3 is made up of 15 amino acids. Germline CDR1 MGHDK, CDR2 SYGVNS. The V gene lost 4 bases and the J gene lost 4 bases, with 16 bases spanning the gap. Here the CDR3 DNA reads TGTGCCAGCAGTGCACCCCTCTCCGGGGGCACTGAAGCTTTCTTT. It translates to CASSAPLSGGTEAFF.

The CDR3 region has the DNA TGTGCCAGTAGTTCCGCGGGGGAGCTGTTTTTT. Encoded protein: CASSSAGELFF. The rearrangement links TRBV19 to TRBJ2-2; D is unresolved. V was trimmed by 5 bases and J by 8 bases, leaving 6 bases between them. The CDR3 is 11 amino acids. Germline values: CDR1 LNHDA, CDR2 SQIVND (reference sequence).

This clone was counted a single time. The chain couples TRBV20-1 to TRBJ1-4; D might be TRBD1 (5 bases). Between the trimmed V and J ends, which lost 3 bases and 0 bases, there was a span of 11 bases. The germline CDR1 and CDR2 sequences are DFQATT and SNEGSKA (reference sequence). The CDR3 extends over 15 amino acids. Written as DNA, the CDR3 is TGCAGTGCTAGTTCGACGACAGCAACTAATGAAAAACTGTTTTTT. Translation gives CSASSTTATNEKLFF.

A note on this clone: One end of the junction fails to match germline, which may point to a read error. The chain combines TRBV19 with TRBJ2-1, with D perhaps TRBD2 (6 bases). The CDR3 is 14 amino acids. Per germline, CDR1 LNHDA and CDR2 SQIVND (reference sequence). CDR3: CASSMGGLYNEQFF. In nucleotides, the CDR3 is TGTGCCAGTAGTATGGGGGGACTTTACAATGAACAGTTCTTC.

This clone has a single count. CDR3 residues: CASTPGISGKKTQYF. The DNA for the CDR3 is TGTGCCAGTACCCCCGGCATCAGCGGCAAGAAGACCCAGTACTTC. J is TRBJ2-5 and V is TRBV19; tentative D call: TRBD2 (5 bases). CDR3 length: 15 residues. CDR1 is LNHDA and CDR2 is SQIVND in the germline V gene (reference sequence). The V end lost 7 bases, the J end lost 6 bases, and 21 bases lay between the germline ends.

The V and J genes are TRBV3-1 (or the pseudogene TRBV3-2) and TRBJ2-1, with unresolved D. V shed 4 bases and J shed 0 bases, with 10 bases lying between them. CDR3 length equals 15 residues. The germline V gene has CDR1 LGHDT and CDR2 YNNKEL (reference sequence). CDR3 sequence: CASSPSPSSYNEQFF. The CDR3 DNA reads TGTGCCAGCAGCCCAAGTCCGAGCTCCTACAATGAGCAGTTCTTC.

The chain uses TRBV6-5 and TRBJ2-5, with 7 bases that match TRBD2. The germline V gene has CDR1 MNHEY and CDR2 SVGAGI. The CDR3 runs 15 residues. V lost 4 bases and J lost 4; bases outside the gene matches: 9. Here the CDR3 reads CASSSGLGPGETQYF. Here the CDR3 DNA reads TGTGCCAGCAGTTCTGGACTAGGGCCGGGAGAGACCCAGTACTTC.

CDR3 DNA sequence: TGCGCCAGCAGCCCTCACCAGGGGAATACTGAAGCTTTCTTT. Protein product: CASSPHQGNTEAFF. The genes are TRBV4-1 and TRBJ1-1; a possible D gene is TRBD1 (6 bases). Germline CDR1 reads MGHRA; CDR2 reads YSYEKL. Trimming cost V 4 bases and J 5 bases, with 14 bases left between them. This CDR3 is built from 14 residues.

The chain combines TRBV4-1 with TRBJ1-5, with TRBD1 identical over 7 bases. The V gene's germline CDR1 is MGHRA and CDR2 YSYEKL. CDR3 length equals 14 residues. V lost 5 bases and J lost 4; bases outside the gene matches: 5. The CDR3 region is CASSGGQRNQPQHF. Here the CDR3 DNA reads TGCGCCAGCAGCGGGGGACAGCGAAATCAGCCCCAGCATTTT.

The gene calls are TRBV9 and TRBJ2-3; D is perhaps TRBD2 (7 bases). With 2 bases removed from V and 5 bases from J, the gap between germline ends came to 18 bases. The CDR3 spans 16 residues. CDR1 is SGDLS, CDR2 YYNGEE, per germline. The CDR3 DNA follows: TGTGCCAGCAGCGTTGGTGGGGGGGCGAGGGGAGATACGCAGTATTTT. Translation gives CASSVGGGARGDTQYF.

This clone appeared once. V and J are TRBV7-8 and TRBJ2-2; 16 bases are shared with TRBD2. Per germline, CDR1 SGHVS and CDR2 FQNEAQ. V gave up 3 bases and J gave up 6 bases; unmatched junction bases: 10. This CDR3 has 19 residues. The CDR3 spells CASSFFATGTSGGAGELFF. In DNA form, the CDR3 reads TGTGCCAGCAGCTTTTTCGCCACCGGGACTAGCGGGGGGGCCGGGGAGCTGTTTTTT.

This rearrangement joins TRBV5-1 to TRBJ1-1; a possible D gene is TRBD1 (5 bases). This CDR3 spans 13 amino acids. Between the trimmed V and J ends, which lost 4 bases and 9 bases, there was a span of 16 bases. In germline, CDR1 is SGHRS, CDR2 YFSETQ. In DNA form, the CDR3 reads TGCGCCAGCAGCGGGGGGGAAAATAATCAAGCTTTCTTT. It yields the protein CASSGGENNQAFF. The complete variable domain, with remaining parts taken from reference TRBV5-1 and TRBJ1-1, reads KAGVTQTPRYLIKTRGQQVTLSCSPISGHRSVSWYQQTPGQGLQFLFEYFSETQRNKGNFPGRFSGRQFSNSRSEMNVSTLELGDSALYLCASSGGENNQAFFGQGTRLTVV.

The chain joins TRBV14 to TRBJ2-1; TRBD2 agrees at 11 bases. V was pared by 2 bases and J by 2 bases, with 2 bases of the junction left unmatched. This CDR3 is built from 16 residues. CDR1 and CDR2 from the germline V gene are SGHDN and FVKESK. The CDR3 region has the DNA TGTGCCAGCAGCCAATTGACTAGCGGGGCCTACAATGAGCAGTTCTTC. Its protein is CASSQLTSGAYNEQFF. Variable domain in full (rest from reference TRBV14 and TRBJ2-1): EAGVTQFPSHSVIEKGQTVTLRCDPISGHDNLYWYRRVMGKEIKFLLHFVKESKQDESGMPNNRFLAERTGGTYSTLKVQPAELEDSGVYFCASSQLTSGAYNEQFFGPGTRLTVL.

As regards this clone: Additional DNA sequences in this sample encode the identical CDR3. V usage is TRBV12-3 or TRBV12-4 and J usage is TRBJ1-2, with 9 bases lining up with TRBD1. The junction had 1 base not matched to a gene; V was cut back by 3 bases and J by 5 bases. This CDR3 spans 13 amino acids. The CDR3 DNA reads as TGTGCCAGCAGTTTGGGACAGGGTTATGGCTACACCTTC. It is translated as CASSLGQGYGYTF.

This chain links TRBV5-1 with TRBJ1-3; 7 bases fit TRBD1. CDR1 SGHRS and CDR2 YFSETQ come from the germline V gene. The CDR3 sequence is 14 residues long. Germline trimming cut 3 bases from V and 4 bases from J; bases unmatched to any gene: 4. In nucleotides, the CDR3 is TGCGCCAGCAGCTGGGACAGACCAGGAAACACCATATATTTT. This codes for CASSWDRPGNTIYF. The whole variable domain, filled in from reference TRBV5-1 and TRBJ1-3, reads KAGVTQTPRYLIKTRGQQVTLSCSPISGHRSVSWYQQTPGQGLQFLFEYFSETQRNKGNFPGRFSGRQFSNSRSEMNVSTLELGDSALYLCASSWDRPGNTIYFGEGSWLTVV.